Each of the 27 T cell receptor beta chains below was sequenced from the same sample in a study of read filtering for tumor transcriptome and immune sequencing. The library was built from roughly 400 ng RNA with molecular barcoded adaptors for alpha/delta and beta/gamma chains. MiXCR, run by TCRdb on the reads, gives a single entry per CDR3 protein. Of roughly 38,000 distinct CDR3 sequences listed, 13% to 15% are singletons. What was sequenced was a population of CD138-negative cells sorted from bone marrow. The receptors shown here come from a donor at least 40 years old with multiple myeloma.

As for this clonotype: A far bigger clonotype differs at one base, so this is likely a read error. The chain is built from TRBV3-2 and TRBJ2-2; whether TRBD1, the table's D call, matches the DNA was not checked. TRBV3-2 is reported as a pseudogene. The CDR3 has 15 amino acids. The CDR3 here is CASSPRIGAGGELFF. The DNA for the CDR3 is TGTGCCAGCAGCCCCCGGATAGGGGCAGGCGGGGAGCTGTTTTTT.

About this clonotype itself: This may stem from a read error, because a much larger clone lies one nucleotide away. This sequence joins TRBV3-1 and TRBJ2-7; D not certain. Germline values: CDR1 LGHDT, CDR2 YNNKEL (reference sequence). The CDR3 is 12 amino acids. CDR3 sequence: CASSHGPYGQYF. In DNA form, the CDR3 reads TGTGCCAGCAGCCATGGCCCCTACGGGCAGTACTTC.

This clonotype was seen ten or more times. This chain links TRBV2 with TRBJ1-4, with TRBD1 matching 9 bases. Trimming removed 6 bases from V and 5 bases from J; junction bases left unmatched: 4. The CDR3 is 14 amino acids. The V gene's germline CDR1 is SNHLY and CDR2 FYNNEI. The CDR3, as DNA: TGTGCCAGCAGAAACGACAGGGGGAATGAAAAACTGTTTTTT. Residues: CASRNDRGNEKLFF.

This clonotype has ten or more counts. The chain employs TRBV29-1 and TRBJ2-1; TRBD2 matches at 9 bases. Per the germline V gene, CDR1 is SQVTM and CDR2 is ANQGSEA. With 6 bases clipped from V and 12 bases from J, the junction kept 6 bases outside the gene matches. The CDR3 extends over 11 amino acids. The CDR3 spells CSVGLAKRQFF. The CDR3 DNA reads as TGCAGCGTGGGACTAGCCAAGAGGCAGTTCTTC.

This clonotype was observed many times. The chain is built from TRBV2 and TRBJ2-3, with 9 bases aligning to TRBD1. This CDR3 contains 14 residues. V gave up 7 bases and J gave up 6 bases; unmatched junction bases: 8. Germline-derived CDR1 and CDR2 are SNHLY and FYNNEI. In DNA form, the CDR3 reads TGTGCCAGCACCCGGGACAGGGCCTTGGATACGCAGTATTTT. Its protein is CASTRDRALDTQYF. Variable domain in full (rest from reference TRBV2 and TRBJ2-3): EPEVTQTPSHQVTQMGQEVILRCVPISNHLYFYWYRQILGQKVEFLVSFYNNEISEKSEIFDDQFSVERPDGSNFTLKIRSTKLEDSAMYFCASTRDRALDTQYFGPGTRLTVL.

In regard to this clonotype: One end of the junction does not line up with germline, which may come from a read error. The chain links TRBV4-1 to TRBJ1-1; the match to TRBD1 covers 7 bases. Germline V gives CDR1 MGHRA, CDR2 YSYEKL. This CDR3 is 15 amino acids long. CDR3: CDSRHFSTGVTGAFF. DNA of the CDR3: TGCGACAGCAGGCATTTCTCTACAGGGGTCACTGGAGCTTTCTTT.

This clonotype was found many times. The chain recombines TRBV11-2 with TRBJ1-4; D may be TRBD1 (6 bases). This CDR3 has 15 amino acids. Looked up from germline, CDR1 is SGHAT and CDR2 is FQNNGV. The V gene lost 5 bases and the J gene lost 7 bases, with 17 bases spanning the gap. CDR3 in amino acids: CASSPFRGKGEKLFF. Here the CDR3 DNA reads TGTGCCAGCAGCCCATTTAGGGGGAAGGGTGAAAAACTGTTTTTT.

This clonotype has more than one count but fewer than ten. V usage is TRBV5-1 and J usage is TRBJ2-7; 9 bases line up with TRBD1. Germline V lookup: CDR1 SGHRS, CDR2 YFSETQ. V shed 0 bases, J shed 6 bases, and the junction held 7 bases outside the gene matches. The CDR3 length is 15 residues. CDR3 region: CASSLGQGGFCEQYF. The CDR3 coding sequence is TGCGCCAGCAGCTTGGGACAGGGGGGCTTCTGCGAGCAGTACTTC.

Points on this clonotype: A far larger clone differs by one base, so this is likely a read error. In DNA form, the CDR3 reads TGTGCCATCCAGGACAGATCCTACGAGCAGTTCTTC. Residues: CAIQDRSYEQFF. This sequence joins TRBV2 and TRBJ2-1; the D gene is possibly TRBD1 (6 bases). Trimming cost V 10 bases and J 10 bases, with 17 bases left between them. Looked up from germline, CDR1 is SNHLY and CDR2 is FYNNEI. The CDR3 contains 12 residues.

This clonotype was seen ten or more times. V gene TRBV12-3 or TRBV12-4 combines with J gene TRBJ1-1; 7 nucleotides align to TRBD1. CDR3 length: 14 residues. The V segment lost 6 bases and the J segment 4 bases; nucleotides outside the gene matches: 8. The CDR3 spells CASRDRLPGTEAFF. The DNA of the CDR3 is TGTGCCAGCAGGGACAGGCTTCCAGGCACTGAAGCTTTCTTT.

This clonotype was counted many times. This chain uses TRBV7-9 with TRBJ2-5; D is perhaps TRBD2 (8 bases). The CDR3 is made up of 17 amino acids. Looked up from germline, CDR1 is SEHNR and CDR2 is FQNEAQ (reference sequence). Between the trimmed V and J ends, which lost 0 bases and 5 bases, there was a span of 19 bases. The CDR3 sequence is CASSLAWRQGLGETQYF. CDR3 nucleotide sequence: TGTGCCAGCAGCTTAGCCTGGAGACAGGGACTAGGGGAGACCCAGTACTTC.

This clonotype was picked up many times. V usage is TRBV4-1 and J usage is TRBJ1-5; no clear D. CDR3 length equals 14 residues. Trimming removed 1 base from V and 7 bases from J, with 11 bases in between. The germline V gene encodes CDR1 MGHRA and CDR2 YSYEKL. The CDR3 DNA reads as TGCGCCAGCAGCCAAGGGGCAGTGGGCCAGCCCCAGCATTTT. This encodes CASSQGAVGQPQHF.

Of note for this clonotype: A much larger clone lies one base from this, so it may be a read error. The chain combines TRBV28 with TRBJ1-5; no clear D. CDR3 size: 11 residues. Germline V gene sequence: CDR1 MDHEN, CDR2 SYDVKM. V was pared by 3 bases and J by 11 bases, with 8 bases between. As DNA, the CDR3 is TGTGCCAGCAGTTTCCAGCAGTCCCAGCATTTT. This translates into CASSFQQSQHF.

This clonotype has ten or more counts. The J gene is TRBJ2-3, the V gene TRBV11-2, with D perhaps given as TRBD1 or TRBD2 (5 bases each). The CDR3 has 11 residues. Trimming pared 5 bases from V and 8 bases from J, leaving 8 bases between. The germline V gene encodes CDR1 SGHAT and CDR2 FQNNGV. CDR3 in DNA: TGTGCCAGCAGCCATGGGGGTACGCAGTATTTT. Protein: CASSHGGTQYF.

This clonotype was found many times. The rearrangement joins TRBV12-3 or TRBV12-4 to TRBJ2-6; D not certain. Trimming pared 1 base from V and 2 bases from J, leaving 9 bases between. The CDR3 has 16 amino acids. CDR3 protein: CASSLGAQPGANVLTF. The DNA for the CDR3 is TGTGCCAGCAGTTTAGGGGCCCAACCTGGGGCCAACGTCCTGACTTTC.

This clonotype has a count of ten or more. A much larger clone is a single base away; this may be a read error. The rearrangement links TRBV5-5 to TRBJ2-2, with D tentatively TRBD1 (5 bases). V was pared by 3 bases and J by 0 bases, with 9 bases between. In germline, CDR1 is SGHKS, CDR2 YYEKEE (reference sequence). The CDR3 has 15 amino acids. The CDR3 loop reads CASSSIQANTGELFF. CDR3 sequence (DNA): TGTGCCAGCAGCTCTATACAGGCGAACACCGGGGAGCTGTTTTTT.

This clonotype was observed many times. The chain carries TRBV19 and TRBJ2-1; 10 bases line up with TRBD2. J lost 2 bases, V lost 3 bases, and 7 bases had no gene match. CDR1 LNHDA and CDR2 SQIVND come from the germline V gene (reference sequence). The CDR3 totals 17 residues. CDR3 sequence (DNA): TGTGCCAGTAGTATGGAGCGAGGACTAGCGGCCTACAATGAGCAGTTCTTC. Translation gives CASSMERGLAAYNEQFF.

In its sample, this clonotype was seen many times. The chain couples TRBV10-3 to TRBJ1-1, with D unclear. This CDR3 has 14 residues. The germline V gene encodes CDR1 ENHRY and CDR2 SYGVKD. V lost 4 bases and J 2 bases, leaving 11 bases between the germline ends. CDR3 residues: CAISGLGSNTEAFF. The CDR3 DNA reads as TGTGCCATCAGTGGTCTAGGGAGCAACACTGAAGCTTTCTTT.

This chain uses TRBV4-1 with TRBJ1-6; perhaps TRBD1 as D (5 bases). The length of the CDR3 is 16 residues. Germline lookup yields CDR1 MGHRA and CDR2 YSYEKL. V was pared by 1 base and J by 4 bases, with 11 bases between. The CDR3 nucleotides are TGCGCCAGCAGCCAAGGGGGGACCGAGTATAATTCACCCCTCCACTTT. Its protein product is CASSQGGTEYNSPLHF.

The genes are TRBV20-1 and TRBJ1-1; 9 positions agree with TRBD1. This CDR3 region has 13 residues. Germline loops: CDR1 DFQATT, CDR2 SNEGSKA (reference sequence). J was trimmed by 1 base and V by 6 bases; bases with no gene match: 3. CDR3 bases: TGCAGTGCAGGGACAGGGCCGAACACTGAAGCTTTCTTT. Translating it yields CSAGTGPNTEAFF.

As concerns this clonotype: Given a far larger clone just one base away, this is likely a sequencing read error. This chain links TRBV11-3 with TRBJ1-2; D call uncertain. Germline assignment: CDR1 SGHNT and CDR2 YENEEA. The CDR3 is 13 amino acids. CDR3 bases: TGTGCCAGCAGCTTCCAGCCCAACTGTGGCTACACCTTC. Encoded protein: CASSFQPNCGYTF.

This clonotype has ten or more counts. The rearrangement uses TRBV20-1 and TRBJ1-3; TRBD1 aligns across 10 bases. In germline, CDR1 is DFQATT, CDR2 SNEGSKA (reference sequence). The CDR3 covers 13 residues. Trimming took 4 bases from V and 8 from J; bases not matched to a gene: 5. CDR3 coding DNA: TGCAGTGCTATCCCGGGACAGGGGCACACCATATATTTT. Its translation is CSAIPGQGHTIYF.

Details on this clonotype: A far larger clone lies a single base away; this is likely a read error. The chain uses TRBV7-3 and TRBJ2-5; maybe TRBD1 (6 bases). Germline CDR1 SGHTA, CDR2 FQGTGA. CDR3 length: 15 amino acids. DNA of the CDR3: TGTGCCAGCAGCTTACGGCAGGGGCCATCTGAGACCCAGTGCTTC. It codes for CASSLRQGPSETQCF.

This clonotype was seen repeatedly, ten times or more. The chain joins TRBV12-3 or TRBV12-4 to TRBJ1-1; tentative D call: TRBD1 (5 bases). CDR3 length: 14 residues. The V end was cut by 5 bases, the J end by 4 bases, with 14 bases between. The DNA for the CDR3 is TGTGCCAGCAGTCCCTTAAGGGGAAGCACTGAAGCTTTCTTT. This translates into CASSPLRGSTEAFF.

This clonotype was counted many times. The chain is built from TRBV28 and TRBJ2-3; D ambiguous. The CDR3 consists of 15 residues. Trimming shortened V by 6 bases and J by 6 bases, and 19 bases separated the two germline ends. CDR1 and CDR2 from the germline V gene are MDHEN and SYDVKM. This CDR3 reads CASSSQVLEGDTQYF. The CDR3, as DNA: TGTGCCAGCAGCTCTCAGGTTCTAGAAGGGGATACGCAGTATTTT.

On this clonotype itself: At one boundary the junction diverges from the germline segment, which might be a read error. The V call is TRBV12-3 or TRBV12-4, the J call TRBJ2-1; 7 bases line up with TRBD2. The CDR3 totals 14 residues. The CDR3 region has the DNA TGTGCCAGCAATTTAGTGGCTAGCGGTAGAGAGCAGTTCTTC. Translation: CASNLVASGREQFF.

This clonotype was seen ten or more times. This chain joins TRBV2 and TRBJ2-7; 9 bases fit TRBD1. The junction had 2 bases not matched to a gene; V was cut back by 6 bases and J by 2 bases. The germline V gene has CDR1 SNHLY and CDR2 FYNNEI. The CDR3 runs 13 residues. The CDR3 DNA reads TGTGCCAGCAGGGGACAGGGCCCCTACGAGCAGTACTTC. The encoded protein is CASRGQGPYEQYF.